The 27 T cell receptor beta chains given below trace back to one sample, sequenced in a study of blood T cell repertoires in COVID-19. The repertoire was sequenced with immunoSEQ multiplex PCR; TCRdb's copy has only in-frame clones and lacks some. Of about 98,000 clones listed, about 89% are singletons. The sequencing sample was made of peripheral blood. Receptors were obtained from a man aged 50-60 years with acute or convalescent COVID-19.

The chain uses TRBV11-2 and TRBJ1-2, with D possibly being TRBD1 (5 bases). Germline V gives CDR1 SGHAT, CDR2 FQNNGV. The V end was cut by 5 bases, the J end by 1 base, with 11 bases between. This CDR3 has 14 amino acids. In DNA, the CDR3 is TGTGCCAGCAGCCTCAGGGCAATTAACTATGGCTACACCTTC. Protein product: CASSLRAINYGYTF.

The chain carries TRBV4-1 and TRBJ1-5; 7 nucleotides match TRBD1. The V and J ends lost 2 bases and 3 bases, in that order; junction bases with no gene match: 7. Germline CDR1 is MGHRA and CDR2 is YSYEKL. CDR3 size: 16 residues. CDR3: CASSQRDRVDNQPQHF. The CDR3 DNA reads as TGCGCCAGCAGCCAACGAGACAGGGTAGACAATCAGCCCCAGCATTTT.

V gene TRBV18 combines with J gene TRBJ1-2, with 7 bases aligning to TRBD1. Germline values: CDR1 KGHSH, CDR2 LQKENI. Trimming took 4 bases from V and 8 from J; bases not matched to a gene: 4. The CDR3 is 12 amino acids. The CDR3 DNA is TGTGCCAGCTCACGGACAGGTGAAGGCTACACCTTC. It is translated as CASSRTGEGYTF. Filled out from reference TRBV18 and TRBJ1-2, the complete variable domain reads NAGVMQNPRHLVRRRGQEARLRCSPMKGHSHVYWYRQLPEEGLKFMVYLQKENIIDESGMPKERFSAEFPKEGPSILRIQQVVRGDSAAYFCASSRTGEGYTFGSGTRLTVV.

The chain couples TRBV7-9 to TRBJ2-3; TRBD2 is a possible D gene (5 bases). Trimming removed 8 bases at V and 2 bases at J, with 14 bases between. The CDR3 spans 14 residues. Looked up from germline, CDR1 is SEHNR and CDR2 is FQNEAQ (reference sequence). DNA for the CDR3: TGTGCCAGCGGAGTAGAGCTAGCCACAGATACGCAGTATTTT. Translated: CASGVELATDTQYF.

This rearrangement joins TRBV29-1 to TRBJ2-1; 10 positions match TRBD2. With V trimmed by 5 bases and J by 0 bases, 4 bases remained unmatched. The CDR3 is 15 amino acids. In germline, CDR1 is SQVTM, CDR2 ANQGSEA. The CDR3 DNA follows: TGCAGCGTTCGTGGACTAGCGGCCTCCTACAATGAGCAGTTCTTC. It translates to CSVRGLAASYNEQFF.

This chain links TRBV5-4 with TRBJ1-2, with 7 bases aligning to TRBD1. This CDR3 is built from 13 residues. CDR1 is SGHNT, CDR2 YYREEE, per germline (reference sequence). Trimming removed 7 bases from V and 6 bases from J; junction bases left unmatched: 9. The CDR3 DNA follows: TGTGCCAGCTTACCAGGGGGAGAGAATGGCTACACCTTC. Its translation: CASLPGGENGYTF.

This clone was seen a few times. This chain joins TRBV7-9 and TRBJ1-5, with D possibly being TRBD1 (5 bases). CDR1 SEHNR and CDR2 FQNEAQ come from the germline V gene (reference sequence). Trimming cost V 5 bases and J 6 bases, with 11 bases left between them. The CDR3 contains 13 residues. CDR3 in amino acids: CASSPIQGQPQHF. CDR3 nucleotides: TGTGCCAGCAGCCCTATTCAGGGTCAGCCCCAGCATTTT.

The V and J genes are TRBV27 and TRBJ2-3; the match to TRBD2 covers 7 bases. V shed 4 bases and J 3 bases; nucleotides not matched to a gene: 10. Germline assignment: CDR1 MNHEY and CDR2 SMNVEV (reference sequence). The CDR3 is 16 amino acids. CDR3 protein: CASSYRGGTGTDTQYF. In DNA form, the CDR3 reads TGTGCCAGCAGTTATCGGGGAGGGACGGGGACAGATACGCAGTATTTT.

The chain uses TRBV15 and TRBJ2-1; D is perhaps TRBD2 (5 bases). The CDR3 is made up of 16 amino acids. Germline V gene data show CDR1 as LNHNV and CDR2 as YYDKDF (reference sequence). The V and J ends lost 2 bases and 8 bases respectively, with 19 bases between them. The CDR3 nucleotides are TGTGCCACCAGCAGACGAAGCGGCAGTACCTTCCATGAGCAGTTCTTC. As protein: CATSRRSGSTFHEQFF.

The chain links TRBV7-9 to TRBJ2-5; tentatively, D is TRBD1 (5 bases). The V end lost 6 bases, the J end lost 2 bases, and 10 bases lay between the germline ends. Germline V lookup: CDR1 SEHNR, CDR2 FQNEAQ (reference sequence). This CDR3 region has 13 residues. CDR3 DNA sequence: TGTGCCAGCAGACATGACAGTCAAGAGACCCAGTACTTC. As protein: CASRHDSQETQYF.

This chain links TRBV6-1 with TRBJ1-6; 11 bases map to TRBD1. This CDR3 is 17 amino acids long. The junction had 7 bases not matched to a gene; V was cut back by 2 bases and J by 7 bases. Germline lookup yields CDR1 MNHNS and CDR2 SASEGT. CDR3 sequence: CASSERRGTGGNSPLHF. CDR3 bases: TGTGCCAGCAGTGAAAGGAGGGGGACAGGGGGAAATTCACCCCTCCACTTT.

J is TRBJ2-1 and V is TRBV7-9; D may be TRBD2 (8 bases). The CDR3 is made up of 17 amino acids. The germline V gene encodes CDR1 SEHNR and CDR2 FQNEAQ (reference sequence). With 5 bases removed from V and 4 bases from J, the gap between germline ends came to 21 bases. The CDR3 region is CASSPLRDSGSYNEQFF. In nucleotides, the CDR3 is TGTGCCAGCAGCCCCCTCCGGGACAGCGGGAGTTACAATGAGCAGTTCTTC.

This chain connects TRBV10-3 to TRBJ2-5, with TRBD1 as a possible D gene (5 bases). V shed 3 bases and J shed 2 bases, with 10 bases lying between them. CDR1 ENHRY and CDR2 SYGVKD come from the germline V gene. CDR3 size: 14 residues. CDR3 nucleotide sequence: TGTGCCATCAGTGATCCGCAGGGTCAAGAGACCCAGTACTTC. Translated, it gives CAISDPQGQETQYF.

The chain couples TRBV7-9 to TRBJ2-4, with 9 bases fitting TRBD1. Germline CDR1 SEHNR, CDR2 FQNEAQ (reference sequence). V dropped 4 bases and J dropped 9; count of bases not matched to a gene: 13. This CDR3 is built from 16 residues. The CDR3: CASSSPSDRGEGIQYF. As DNA, the CDR3 is TGTGCCAGCAGCTCCCCTTCGGACAGGGGTGAGGGCATTCAGTACTTC.

The chain links TRBV9 to TRBJ1-1, with D tentatively TRBD1 (6 bases). Germline V gene sequence: CDR1 SGDLS, CDR2 YYNGEE. V shed 4 bases and J shed 5 bases, with 12 bases lying between them. The CDR3 runs 13 residues. In DNA form, the CDR3 reads TGTGCCAGCAGCACCCGGACAGATACTGAAGCTTTCTTT. Translated, it gives CASSTRTDTEAFF. Using reference TRBV9 and TRBJ1-1 for the parts outside the CDR3, the full variable domain is DSGVTQTPKHLITATGQRVTLRCSPRSGDLSVYWYQQSLDQGLQFLIQYYNGEERAKGNILERFSAQQFPDLHSELNLSSLELGDSALYFCASSTRTDTEAFFGQGTRLTVV.

The chain carries TRBV9 and TRBJ1-3; D not certain. The CDR3 contains 15 residues. Trimming left V 4 bases short and J 4 bases short, with 15 bases between. CDR1 SGDLS and CDR2 YYNGEE come from the germline V gene. CDR3 protein: CASSPSSGYGNTIYF. CDR3 bases: TGTGCCAGCAGCCCTTCCTCGGGGTACGGAAACACCATATATTTT.

V is TRBV18 and J is TRBJ2-1; TRBD1 matches at 8 bases. V lost 1 base to trimming and J lost 2 bases; unmatched junction nucleotides: 7. CDR1 is KGHSH and CDR2 is LQKENI in the germline V gene. The CDR3 runs 17 residues. The CDR3 sequence is CASSPRPRDRTYNEQFF. The CDR3 nucleotides are TGTGCCAGCTCACCACGCCCTCGGGACAGGACCTACAATGAGCAGTTCTTC. Using reference TRBV18 and TRBJ2-1 for the parts outside the CDR3, the full variable domain is NAGVMQNPRHLVRRRGQEARLRCSPMKGHSHVYWYRQLPEEGLKFMVYLQKENIIDESGMPKERFSAEFPKEGPSILRIQQVVRGDSAAYFCASSPRPRDRTYNEQFFGPGTRLTVL.

This clone appeared a single time. V gene TRBV3-1 (or the pseudogene TRBV3-2) combines with J gene TRBJ1-1, with D maybe TRBD1 (5 bases). CDR1 and CDR2 from the germline V gene are LGHDT and YNNKEL (reference sequence). Trimming removed 5 bases at V and 0 bases at J, with 10 bases between. This CDR3 is 14 amino acids long. DNA of the CDR3: TGTGCCAGCAGCGGGGCACCTATGAACACTGAAGCTTTCTTT. This translates into CASSGAPMNTEAFF.

The chain is built from TRBV6-5 and TRBJ2-7; 8 nucleotides agree with TRBD1. This CDR3 contains 13 residues. J gave up 2 bases and V 5 bases, and 2 bases lay outside the gene matches. Germline V lookup: CDR1 MNHEY, CDR2 SVGAGI. DNA of the CDR3: TGTGCCAGCAGTCGACAGGGGCCCTACGAGCAGTACTTC. Its translation: CASSRQGPYEQYF.

The CDR3 sequence is CASSLETGGQETQYF. The CDR3 DNA reads as TGCGCCAGCAGCTTGGAGACAGGGGGCCAGGAGACCCAGTACTTC. The rearrangement joins TRBV5-1 to TRBJ2-5; 10 positions agree with TRBD1. This CDR3 is built from 15 residues. The germline V gene encodes CDR1 SGHRS and CDR2 YFSETQ. Trimming at V came to 0 bases and at J to 5 bases, leaving 4 bases not matched to a gene.

The gene calls are TRBV2 and TRBJ2-7, with D maybe TRBD1 (6 bases). In germline, CDR1 is SNHLY, CDR2 FYNNEI. V was trimmed by 6 bases and J by 3 bases, leaving 15 bases between them. There are 14 residues in the CDR3. DNA for the CDR3: TGTGCCAGCAGAGCGTTCGGACAGCACTACGAGCAGTACTTC. This codes for CASRAFGQHYEQYF.

The chain employs TRBV10-2 and TRBJ1-2; 9 bases map to TRBD1. Germline-derived CDR1 and CDR2 are WSHSY and SAAADI. The length of the CDR3 is 13 residues. V dropped 7 bases and J dropped 4; count of bases not matched to a gene: 4. The CDR3 DNA reads TGCGCCAGCACCCCGGGACAGGGCTATGGCTACACCTTC. Amino acids: CASTPGQGYGYTF.

This clone was picked up a small number of times. CDR3 in amino acids: CASSLAPGSSYEQYF. The CDR3 region has the DNA TGTGCCAGCAGCTTAGCGCCAGGCAGCTCCTACGAGCAGTACTTC. The chain carries TRBV7-7 and TRBJ2-7; D unclear. CDR1 and CDR2 from the germline V gene are SSHAT and FNYEAQ (reference sequence). Between the trimmed V and J ends, which lost 0 bases and 0 bases, there was a span of 9 bases. The CDR3 is 15 residues long.

J is TRBJ1-1 and V is TRBV9; weak D call: TRBD1 (6 bases). Deletions cut 0 bases from V and 7 bases from J, with 16 bases between. The CDR3 has 15 amino acids. In germline, CDR1 is SGDLS, CDR2 YYNGEE. The CDR3 region has the DNA TGTGCCAGCAGCGTAGTGGATGGAACAGGGAGTGAAGCTTTCTTT. Encoded protein: CASSVVDGTGSEAFF. Full variable domain (outside the CDR3, taken from reference TRBV9 and TRBJ1-1): DSGVTQTPKHLITATGQRVTLRCSPRSGDLSVYWYQQSLDQGLQFLIQYYNGEERAKGNILERFSAQQFPDLHSELNLSSLELGDSALYFCASSVVDGTGSEAFFGQGTRLTVV.

V and J are TRBV5-6 and TRBJ2-7, with D possibly TRBD2 on 7 matching bases. In germline, CDR1 is SGHDT, CDR2 YYEEEE. V was cut by 3 bases and J by 2 bases, with 18 bases left in between. CDR3 length equals 16 residues. The CDR3 DNA follows: TGTGCCAGCAGCTCGCTGAGGAGGGGGGGCCCCTACGAGCAGTACTTC. Amino acid sequence: CASSSLRRGGPYEQYF.

The CDR3 DNA follows: TGTGCCAGCAGTTACCGGGACACCTACAATCAGCCCCAGCATTTT. Translating it yields CASSYRDTYNQPQHF. V usage is TRBV27 and J usage is TRBJ1-5, with TRBD1 as a possible D gene (6 bases). This CDR3 has 15 residues. V was trimmed by 4 bases and J by 3 bases, leaving 13 bases between them. CDR1 MNHEY and CDR2 SMNVEV come from the germline V gene (reference sequence).

The chain uses TRBV19 and TRBJ1-1; tentative D call: TRBD1 (5 bases). CDR1 and CDR2 from the germline V gene are LNHDA and SQIVND (reference sequence). The V end lost 6 bases, the J end lost 1 base, and 12 bases lay between the germline ends. The CDR3 length is 14 residues. The CDR3, as DNA: TGTGCCAGTAGGATTGGCGACAGGAACACTGAAGCTTTCTTT. It encodes CASRIGDRNTEAFF. The entire variable domain, with the rest obtained from reference TRBV19 and TRBJ1-1, is as follows: DGGITQSPKYLFRKEGQNVTLSCEQNLNHDAMYWYRQDPGQGLRLIYYSQIVNDFQKGDIAEGYSVSREKKESFPLTVTSAQKNPTAFYLCASRIGDRNTEAFFGQGTRLTVV.